This T cell receptor (beta chain) is from a study of T cell responses to AZD1222 COVID-19 vaccine. Study-level results: Reportedly, nearly half of unique spike TCRs recognized epitopes outside B.1.351/B.1.1.7 mutations. The donor group comprised mostly white British people and more females; the analysis possibly underestimated clonal diversity.

Data came from immunoSEQ multiplex PCR; TCRdb stores just in-frame clones and leaves some out. The data contain more than 75,000 clones, roughly 80% of them seen just once; the ten biggest clones take up approximately 1.4%. This CDR3 is 14 amino acids long. Losses at the gene ends were 4 bases for V and 3 bases for J; bases not matched to a gene: 1. From germline, CDR1 is MDHEN and CDR2 SYDVKM. A note on this clone: Its specificity is unknown.

This sample comprised peripheral blood, obtained 28 days after the second AZD1222 dose. V is TRBV28 and J is TRBJ2-1; TRBD1 aligns across 9 bases. This TCR derives from an adult who received the AZD1222 COVID-19 vaccine. Here the CDR3 DNA reads TGTGCCAGCAGTTCGGGACAGGGCTACAATGAGCAGTTCTTC. Translating it yields CASSSGQGYNEQFF.